These T cell receptor beta chains were read from a single sample in a study of blood T cell repertoires in COVID-19. The data were produced by immunoSEQ multiplex PCR, yet TCRdb's version contains in-frame clones alone and is incomplete. The data hold some 150,000 clones, with approximately 87% observed a single time. Material: peripheral blood. The source is a woman aged 60 to 75 with COVID-19, enrolled during active disease. Each CDR3 is given with its conserved first and last residue. D genes are given only for firm matches. Clone size is stated in some rows and not others, as once, few, many or a class when expanded.

V,D,J,size,CDR3,DNA
TRBV3-1/TRBV3-2,TRBD1,TRBJ1-3,NA,CASNPGQGNTIYF,TGTGCCAGCAACCCGGGACAGGGAAACACCATATATTTT
TRBV19,NA,TRBJ2-2,NA,CERHGATGTHRGAVF,TGTGAGCGTCACGGGGCGACAGGAACACACCGGGGAGCTGTTTTT
TRBV14,NA,TRBJ1-2,NA,CASSQVGGGYGYTF,TGTGCCAGCAGCCAAGTCGGTGGTGGCTATGGCTACACCTTC
TRBV10-3,TRBD1,TRBJ1-6,NA,CAITTGENSPLHF,TGTGCCATCACGACAGGGGAGAATTCACCCCTCCACTTT
TRBV14,NA,TRBJ1-1,NA,CASGHSNTEAFF,TGTGCCAGCGGACATTCGAACACTGAAGCTTTCTTT
TRBV6-6,TRBD1,TRBJ1-6,NA,CASWPADRGQNSPLHF,TGTGCCAGCTGGCCGGCGGACAGGGGGCAGAATTCACCCCTCCACTTT
TRBV7-3,TRBD2,TRBJ2-3,NA,CASSLTGRLAASTDTQYF,TGTGCCAGCAGCTTAACTGGTCGGCTAGCGGCTAGCACAGATACGCAGTATTTT
TRBV7-3,NA,TRBJ2-2,few,CASSFLSGELFF,TGTGCCAGCAGCTTCCTGAGCGGGGAGCTGTTTTTT
TRBV5-6,TRBD1,TRBJ1-6,NA,CASSLGQGLNSPLHF,TGTGCCAGCAGCCTGGGACAGGGACTGAATTCACCCCTCCACTTT
TRBV21-1,NA,TRBJ2-4,NA,CASSKNWPLGLAKNIQYF,TGTGCCAGCAGCAAAAATTGGCCGCTGGGGCTAGCCAAAAACATTCAGTACTTC
TRBV16,NA,TRBJ2-7,NA,CASSRLSYEQYF,TGTGCCAGCAGCCGTCTAAGCTACGAGCAGTACTTC
TRBV6-5,NA,TRBJ1-2,NA,CASSYTLFGGGNGYTF,TGTGCCAGCAGTTATACGTTATTCGGGGGAGGGAATGGCTACACCTTC
TRBV5-1,NA,TRBJ2-7,NA,CASSAGTGAYEQYF,TGCGCCAGCAGCGCCGGGACTGGGGCCTACGAGCAGTACTTC
TRBV27,TRBD1,TRBJ1-1,once,CASSWDRRNTEAFF,TGTGCCAGCAGTTGGGACAGGCGGAACACTGAAGCTTTCTTT
TRBV30,NA,TRBJ1-1,few,CAWGRDSEAFF,TGTGCCTGGGGGCGGGACTCTGAAGCTTTCTTT
TRBV27,NA,TRBJ2-1,NA,CASRSRGSYNEQFF,TGTGCCAGCCGATCTAGGGGCTCCTACAATGAGCAGTTCTTC
TRBV6-2/TRBV6-3,TRBD2,TRBJ2-3,few,CASSFREGFSTQYF,TGTGCCAGCAGTTTTCGGGAGGGCTTCTCTACGCAGTATTTT
TRBV18,NA,TRBJ2-1,few,CASSTAGASYNEQFF,TGTGCCAGCTCAACTGCGGGGGCCTCCTACAATGAGCAGTTCTTC
TRBV24-1,TRBD1,TRBJ1-5,NA,CATSDHPTGFGNQPQHF,TGTGCCACCAGTGATCACCCGACAGGGTTTGGCAATCAGCCCCAGCATTTT
TRBV27,TRBD2,TRBJ2-1,NA,CASSPPRGRADEQFF,TGTGCCAGCAGCCCCCCCCGCGGGAGGGCCGATGAGCAGTTCTTC
TRBV19,TRBD1,TRBJ2-7,NA,CASRQTGVYEQYF,TGTGCCAGTAGACAAACAGGGGTCTACGAGCAGTACTTC
TRBV30,TRBD1,TRBJ2-7,NA,CAWISGGYEQYF,TGTGCCTGGATCTCAGGGGGCTACGAGCAGTACTTC
TRBV7-2,NA,TRBJ2-1,NA,CASSLEGGSYNEQFF,TGTGCCAGCAGCTTAGAAGGGGGTAGCTACAATGAGCAGTTCTTC
TRBV30,NA,TRBJ2-6,NA,CAWSVVRTAPWGANVLTF,TGTGCCTGGAGTGTGGTTAGGACAGCCCCATGGGGGGCCAACGTCCTGACTTTC
TRBV5-6,TRBD1,TRBJ2-1,NA,CASSPGQGRNEQFF,TGTGCCAGCAGTCCTGGACAGGGACGCAATGAGCAGTTCTTC
TRBV5-1,NA,TRBJ2-5,NA,CASSAGLWETQYF,TGCGCCAGCAGCGCAGGGTTGTGGGAGACCCAGTACTTC
TRBV5-1,TRBD2,TRBJ2-2,once,CASSASGLANTGELFF,TGCGCCAGCAGTGCGTCGGGACTAGCGAACACCGGGGAGCTGTTTTTT
TRBV29-1,NA,TRBJ1-2,NA,CSVDRQTRGYGYTF,TGCAGCGTTGATCGGCAAACTCGGGGCTATGGCTACACCTTC
TRBV7-8,NA,TRBJ1-5,NA,CASSPHDTLSGRAINQQPQHF,TGTGCCAGCAGCCCCCACGATACGTTGTCGGGCAGGGCCATAAATCAGCAGCCCCAGCATTTT
TRBV6-5,TRBD1,TRBJ1-2,NA,CASSRGGDYGYTF,TGTGCCAGCAGTAGAGGGGGCGACTATGGCTACACCTTC
TRBV30,NA,TRBJ2-7,NA,CAWSLDNHYEQYF,TGTGCCTGGAGTCTGGACAATCACTACGAGCAGTACTTC
TRBV6-4,TRBD1,TRBJ2-3,many,CASSEGTGPTDTQYF,TGTGCCAGCAGTGAAGGGACAGGGCCCACAGATACGCAGTATTTT